This TCR beta chain emerged from a study of OX40 agonist ivuxolimab in advanced cancers. On the study more broadly: A male proportion of more than 75% was recorded, with mean age 60 years and range about 23 to 80.

Assay used: immunoSEQ multiplex PCR; TCRdb lists only in-frame clones, some missing. The sample includes 25,000 to 30,000 clones, nearly 95% of them seen just once. The CDR3 consists of 15 residues. Germline V gene sequence: CDR1 MNHEY, CDR2 SVGAGI. The V gene lost 0 bases and the J gene lost 4 bases, with 12 bases spanning the gap. The genes are TRBV6-5 and TRBJ1-1; D perhaps matches TRBD1 (5 bases). This specimen was CD4+ or CD8+ T cells sorted from blood, taken in a trial of the OX40 agonist ivuxolimab. This TCR was sampled from an adult with an advanced solid tumor such as melanoma, head and neck, liver or kidney cancer. CDR3 sequence (DNA): TGTGCCAGCAGTTACTCCGGGGGAGAAGGCACTGAAGCTTTCTTT. Protein product: CASSYSGGEGTEAFF.